This TCR beta chain is from a study of blood T cell repertoires in COVID-19. Study as a whole: PBMCs, B-cell-depleted T cells, or T cells provided the cDNA or gDNA that made up the material.

Some clones are missing from TCRdb's copy, which holds only in-frame ones; the method was immunoSEQ multiplex PCR. In the table there are under 85,000 clones, around nine tenths of which are singletons. The CDR3 length is 15 residues. The germline CDR1 and CDR2 sequences are LNHDA and SQIVND (reference sequence). With 3 bases clipped from V and 3 bases from J, the junction kept 5 bases outside the gene matches. Source material: peripheral blood. The chain employs TRBV19 and TRBJ2-3; 8 bases are a match to TRBD1. The clonotype originates from a man between 65 and 85 years old with active or convalescent COVID-19. Here the CDR3 DNA reads TGTGCCAGTAGTATTCAGGGGGCCGGGACAGATACGCAGTATTTT. Its protein is CASSIQGAGTDTQYF.